A selection of T cell receptor beta chains follows, all from one sample in a study of spatial heterogeneity in lung cancer. TCRdb re-called the 5' RACE reads through MiXCR, storing one row per CDR3 protein. Of 60,000 to 90,000 distinct CDR3 sequences listed, more than 10% were seen once; the top ten hold 7.2%. The input for sequencing was PBMCs, taken at surgery. The receptors here all came from a male donor with early-stage non-small cell lung cancer. The CDR3 runs from the conserved cysteine through the conserved F or W. A D gene is named only where the DNA matches it firmly. Not all rows give a size; the values are once, few, many and, for expanded clones, a class.

d_gene	v_gene	abundance	j_gene	CDR3aa	CDR3nt
TRBD2	TRBV29-1	-	TRBJ2-2	CSVRTSGINTGELFF	TGCAGCGTTCGGACTAGCGGGATAAACACCGGGGAGCTGTTTTTT
TRBD1	TRBV3-1	many	TRBJ2-7	CASSQEHRGLVSYEQYF	TGTGCCAGCAGCCAAGAACACAGGGGCCTCGTCTCCTACGAGCAGTACTTC
TRBD2	TRBV2	-	TRBJ2-1	CASRTSGGGNEQFF	TGTGCCAGCAGGACTAGCGGGGGTGGAAATGAGCAGTTCTTC
-	TRBV7-8	many	TRBJ1-1	CASSLVTWGTEAFF	TGTGCCAGCAGCCTAGTGACGTGGGGCACTGAAGCTTTCTTT
TRBD2	TRBV6-1	few	TRBJ2-1	CASSEASGRPNEQFF	TGTGCCAGCAGTGAAGCCAGCGGGAGACCCAATGAGCAGTTCTTC
-	TRBV27	few	TRBJ2-1	CASSFSPDNEQFF	TGTGCCAGCAGTTTCAGCCCGGACAATGAGCAGTTCTTC
TRBD2	TRBV20-1	many	TRBJ2-7	CSARQATGGLYEQYF	TGCAGTGCTAGACAGGCGACGGGAGGGTTATACGAGCAGTACTTC
-	TRBV27	few	TRBJ1-5	CASSHRDGDQPQHF	TGTGCCAGCAGCCACAGGGATGGGGATCAGCCCCAGCATTTT
TRBD2	TRBV18	-	TRBJ2-3	CASSPGTSGSSTQYF	TGTGCCAGCTCACCCGGGACTAGCGGGAGTAGCACGCAGTATTTT
-	TRBV30	few	TRBJ1-2	CAWREEAGGYTF	TGTGCCTGGAGGGAGGAAGCAGGTGGCTACACCTTC
-	TRBV4-3	few	TRBJ2-2	CASSPHGGNTGELFF	TGCGCCAGCAGCCCCCATGGAGGAAACACCGGGGAGCTGTTTTTT
-	TRBV12-3/TRBV12-4	-	TRBJ2-2	CASSRASFTGELFF	TGTGCCAGCAGTCGGGCTTCCTTCACCGGGGAGCTGTTTTTT
TRBD2	TRBV10-3	many	TRBJ2-2	CAISEWSGSSSGELFF	TGTGCCATCAGTGAGTGGAGCGGGAGTAGTTCCGGGGAGCTGTTTTTT
-	TRBV29-1	medium-sized	TRBJ2-1	CSVEGYKSSYNEQFF	TGCAGCGTTGAAGGTTATAAGAGCTCCTACAATGAGCAGTTCTTC
TRBD2	TRBV6-1	few	TRBJ2-3	CASTRSVGLAANTDTQYF	TGTGCCAGCACTCGTTCGGTAGGACTAGCGGCCAACACAGATACGCAGTATTTT
-	TRBV11-2	-	TRBJ1-4	CASSLGTFRVTNEKLFF	TGTGCCAGCAGCTTAGGAACGTTCCGGGTGACTAATGAAAAACTGTTTTTT
TRBD2	TRBV4-2	many	TRBJ2-3	CASSQLPPSGISTDTQYF	TGTGCCAGCAGCCAACTACCCCCTAGCGGGATTAGCACAGATACGCAGTATTTT
-	TRBV5-1	few	TRBJ1-4	CASSQDTDEKLFF	TGCGCCAGCAGTCAGGATACGGACGAAAAACTGTTTTTT
-	TRBV20-1	once	TRBJ2-1	CSARGGSNSYNEQFF	TGCAGTGCTAGGGGGGGCAGCAACTCCTACAATGAGCAGTTCTTC
TRBD1	TRBV19	few	TRBJ2-7	CASRDRDHEQYF	TGTGCCAGCCGGGACAGGGACCACGAGCAGTACTTC
TRBD2	TRBV3-1	-	TRBJ2-1	CASSSPGLAGGNEQFF	TGTGCCAGCAGCTCCCCGGGACTAGCGGGGGGGAATGAGCAGTTCTTC
-	TRBV7-2	-	TRBJ1-1	CASSLRAPQAFF	TGTGCCAGCAGCTTAAGGGCACCCCAAGCTTTCTTT
-	TRBV7-2	-	TRBJ1-1	CASSPRFLDTEAFF	TGTGCCAGCAGCCCGCGCTTCTTGGACACTGAAGCTTTCTTT
-	TRBV19	-	TRBJ2-3	CASSIWPDTQYF	TGTGCCAGTAGTATCTGGCCAGATACGCAGTATTTT
-	TRBV29-1	few	TRBJ2-1	CSVWGPRGYNEQFF	TGCAGCGTTTGGGGACCCCGGGGGTACAATGAGCAGTTCTTC
-	TRBV5-1	few	TRBJ2-2	CASSLYAPGRSGELFF	TGCGCCAGCAGCTTGTATGCACCGGGACGATCGGGGGAGCTGTTTTTT
TRBD1	TRBV25-1	few	TRBJ1-1	CASSDPGTGNTEAFF	TGTGCCAGCAGTGATCCCGGGACAGGGAACACTGAAGCTTTCTTT
-	TRBV6-5	few	TRBJ2-7	CASSYSAGAWGEQYF	TGTGCCAGCAGTTACTCGGCAGGGGCGTGGGGCGAGCAGTACTTC
-	TRBV24-1	-	TRBJ1-1	CATSVFGRGDEAFF	TGTGCCACCAGTGTGTTCGGTCGAGGGGATGAAGCTTTCTTT
-	TRBV29-1	-	TRBJ2-7	CSVTVVGYSYEQYF	TGCAGCGTGACGGTTGTCGGGTACTCCTACGAGCAGTACTTC
-	TRBV11-2	many	TRBJ2-5	CASSLTVYQETQYF	TGTGCCAGCAGCCTGACAGTATACCAAGAGACCCAGTACTTC
-	TRBV20-1	few	TRBJ1-2	CSAVGPVNYGYTF	TGCAGTGCGGTGGGCCCAGTGAACTATGGCTACACCTTC
TRBD1	TRBV5-1	many	TRBJ1-2	CASTLTGQNYGYTF	TGCGCCAGCACTTTAACGGGACAGAACTATGGCTACACCTTC
-	TRBV6-2/TRBV6-3	-	TRBJ1-1	CASSYAVWNTEAFF	TGTGCCAGCAGTTATGCCGTATGGAACACTGAAGCTTTCTTT
TRBD1	TRBV10-2	-	TRBJ2-5	CASSEQGYQETQYF	TGCGCCAGCAGTGAACAGGGGTACCAAGAGACCCAGTACTTC
-	TRBV19	-	TRBJ2-5	CVSSRGETQYF	TGTGTCAGTTCGCGAGGGGAGACCCAGTACTTC
TRBD1	TRBV27	many	TRBJ2-7	CASSLSTGGGYEQYF	TGTGCCAGCAGTTTATCGACAGGGGGCGGCTACGAGCAGTACTTC
TRBD2	TRBV9	-	TRBJ2-3	CASSAVLLAGSTDTQYF	TGTGCCAGCAGCGCCGTACTACTAGCGGGGTCCACAGATACGCAGTATTTT
-	TRBV19	few	TRBJ2-3	CASSMVDTQYF	TGTGCCAGTAGTATGGTTGATACGCAGTATTTT
-	TRBV7-9	many	TRBJ2-7	CASSHTTERTYEQYF	TGTGCCAGCAGCCACACCACCGAACGGACTTACGAGCAGTACTTC
-	TRBV2	few	TRBJ1-1	CASSDNLEAFF	TGTGCCAGCAGTGACAACCTTGAAGCTTTCTTT
TRBD2	TRBV29-1	few	TRBJ2-5	CSVGQGLAQETQYF	TGCAGCGTTGGACAGGGACTAGCCCAAGAGACCCAGTACTTC
TRBD2	TRBV7-3	-	TRBJ2-1	CASSSTSATPQFF	TGTGCCAGCAGTTCAACTAGCGCCACGCCCCAGTTCTTC
-	TRBV4-2	few	TRBJ1-3	CASSEAGRNTIYF	TGTGCCAGCAGCGAGGCGGGGAGAAACACCATATATTTT
-	TRBV5-1	-	TRBJ2-1	CASSPQTRSEQFF	TGCGCCAGCAGCCCCCAGACTAGATCTGAGCAGTTCTTC
-	TRBV6-2/TRBV6-3	-	TRBJ2-7	CASSYSDYEQYF	TGTGCCAGCAGTTACTCGGACTACGAGCAGTACTTC
-	TRBV30	many	TRBJ2-7	CAWRTGYEQYF	TGTGCCTGGAGAACGGGGTACGAGCAGTACTTC
TRBD1	TRBV20-1	-	TRBJ1-4	CSARQGDEKLFF	TGCAGTGCCCGACAGGGAGACGAAAAACTGTTTTTT
TRBD2	TRBV4-3	few	TRBJ2-5	CASSPRWSGSRETQYF	TGCGCCAGCAGCCCCCGTTGGAGCGGGAGCAGGGAGACCCAGTACTTC
-	TRBV5-4	many	TRBJ1-2	CASSPEGLYGYTF	TGTGCCAGCAGCCCGGAAGGATTATATGGCTACACCTTC
-	TRBV6-2/TRBV6-3	many	TRBJ1-5	CASSYRDPQPQHF	TGTGCCAGCAGTTACCGGGACCCTCAGCCCCAGCATTTT
TRBD2	TRBV19	few	TRBJ2-5	CASSITSGVETQYF	TGTGCCAGTAGTATTACAAGCGGGGTGGAGACCCAGTACTTC
TRBD1	TRBV29-1	-	TRBJ2-2	CSVKTGGTGELFF	TGCAGCGTCAAGACAGGGGGCACCGGGGAGCTGTTTTTT
-	TRBV11-1	many	TRBJ1-1	CASSYSHVNTEAFF	TGTGCCAGCAGCTACTCCCACGTGAACACTGAAGCTTTCTTT
-	TRBV5-6	-	TRBJ1-1	CVSSMGLTEAFF	TGTGTCAGCAGCATGGGACTCACTGAAGCTTTCTTT
TRBD1	TRBV29-1	many	TRBJ1-1	CSVGQGYTEAFF	TGCAGCGTTGGACAGGGATACACTGAAGCTTTCTTT
-	TRBV6-6	many	TRBJ1-2	CASSLPPPRGYTF	TGTGCCAGCAGCTTACCCCCTCCCCGTGGCTACACCTTC
TRBD1	TRBV20-1	few	TRBJ2-7	CSARGDRGSYEQYF	TGCAGTGCTAGAGGGGACAGGGGCTCCTACGAGCAGTACTTC